Listed here is a single TCR beta chain. This receptor's antigen is unknown. No base-level quality is on record; no much larger clone is a single base apart. The library was produced with the immunoSEQ multiplex PCR assay. T cell repertoires were profiled with deep sequencing of rearranged TCR beta loci together with multiparametric flow cytometry. TCRdb stores this immuneACCESS table with in-frame sequences only. Part of the clones is absent; in the studies checked, under half of the shortfall reflects unresolved V genes, and no reason is known for the rest. Present in this sample are about 34,000 clones, 84% of which were seen just once. Around 15% of the sample lies in the top ten. The sample originates from a study of lymphopenia after photon versus proton radiotherapy (dated 2019 in TCRdb). Notes on the research overall: The study compared the immunological effects of photon versus proton radiation therapy in patients with gastrointestinal tumors who developed high-grade lymphopenia. The cohort included 20 to 25 patients with gastrointestinal tumors who developed lymphopenia after receiving either photon or proton therapy. The goal of the study was to describe how the two radiation modalities differ in their effects on the immune system. The study at large found these results: During treatment, patients who received photon therapy lost naive T cells and TCR diversity and gained effector/memory populations, whereas patients who received proton therapy remained relatively stable. Once the lymphocyte count had reached its nadir, the repertoires of photon-treated patients showed oligoclonal expansion, particularly of CD8+ Temra cells, and this expansion drove the decline in diversity. The authors looked at the survival association only in patients who died, and they framed better survival with proton therapy as a possibility rather than a demonstrated result. Across the cohort, among patients who died, a greater drop in TCR diversity after the nadir was inversely correlated with overall survival time.

From the cysteine up to the phenylalanine, the CDR3 has a length of 15 residues. Only CDR3 DNA is held: 45 bases, read in frame from base 1. Germline trimming: 5 bases from V, 7 bases from J; junction bases outside gene matches: 9. From a lookup of the germline V gene (reference sequence), CDR1 and CDR2 are MNHEY and SMNVEV. This sequence originates from a woman in her 70s with pancreatic cancer. The sample here was peripheral blood, taken from a patient treated with proton-based radiotherapy. The sequence joins TRBV27 to TRBJ1-4; 8 central nucleotides agree with TRBD1. The DNA sequence is as follows: TGTGCCAGCAGTCCAGGACAGGGCTTGGTTGAAAAACTGTTTTTT. This yields the protein CASSPGQGLVEKLFF.